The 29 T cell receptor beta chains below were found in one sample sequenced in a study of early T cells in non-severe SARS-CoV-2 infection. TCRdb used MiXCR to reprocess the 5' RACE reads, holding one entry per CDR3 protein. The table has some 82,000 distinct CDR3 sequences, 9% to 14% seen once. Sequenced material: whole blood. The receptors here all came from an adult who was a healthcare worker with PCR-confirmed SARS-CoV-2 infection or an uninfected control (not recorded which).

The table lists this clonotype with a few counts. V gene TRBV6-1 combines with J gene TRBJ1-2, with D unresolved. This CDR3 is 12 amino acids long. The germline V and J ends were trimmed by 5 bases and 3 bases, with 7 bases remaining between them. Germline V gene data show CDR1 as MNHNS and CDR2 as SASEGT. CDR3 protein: CASSHEYYGYTF. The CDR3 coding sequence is TGTGCCAGCAGTCATGAGTACTATGGCTACACCTTC.

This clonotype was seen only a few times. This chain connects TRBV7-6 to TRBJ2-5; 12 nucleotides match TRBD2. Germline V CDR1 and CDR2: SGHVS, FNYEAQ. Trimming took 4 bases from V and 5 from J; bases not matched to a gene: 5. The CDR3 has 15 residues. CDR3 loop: CASSSRLAGVETQYF. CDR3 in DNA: TGTGCCAGCAGCTCCCGACTAGCGGGAGTGGAGACCCAGTACTTC. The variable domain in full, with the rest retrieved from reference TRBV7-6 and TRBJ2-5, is GAGVSQSPRYKVTKRGQDVALRCDPISGHVSLYWYRQALGQGPEFLTYFNYEAQQDKSGLPNDRFSAERPEGSISTLTIQRTEQRDSAMYRCASSSRLAGVETQYFGPGTRLLVL.

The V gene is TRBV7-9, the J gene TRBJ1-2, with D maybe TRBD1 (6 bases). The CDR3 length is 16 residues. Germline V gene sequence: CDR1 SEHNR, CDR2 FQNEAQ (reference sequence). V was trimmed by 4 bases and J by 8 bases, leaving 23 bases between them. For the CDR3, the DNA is TGTGCCAGCAGCTCTTCGACAGGACTGTCTCCGGGAGGCTACACCTTC. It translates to CASSSSTGLSPGGYTF. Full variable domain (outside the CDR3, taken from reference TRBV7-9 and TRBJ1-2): DTGVSQNPRHKITKRGQNVTFRCDPISEHNRLYWYRQTLGQGPEFLTYFQNEAQLEKSRLLSDRFSAERPKGSFSTLEIQRTEQGDSAMYLCASSSSTGLSPGGYTFGSGTRLTVV.

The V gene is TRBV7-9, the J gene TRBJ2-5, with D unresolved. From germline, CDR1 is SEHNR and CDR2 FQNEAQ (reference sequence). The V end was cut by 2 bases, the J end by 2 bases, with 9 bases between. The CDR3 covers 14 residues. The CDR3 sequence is CASSLYAEQETQYF. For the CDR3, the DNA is TGTGCCAGCAGCTTATATGCGGAACAAGAGACCCAGTACTTC.

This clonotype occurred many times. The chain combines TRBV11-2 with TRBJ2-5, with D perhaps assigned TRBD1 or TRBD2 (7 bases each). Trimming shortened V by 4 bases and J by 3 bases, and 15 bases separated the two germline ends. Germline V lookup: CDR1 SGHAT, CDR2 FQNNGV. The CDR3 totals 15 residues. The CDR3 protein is CASSSWEGAEETQYF. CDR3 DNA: TGTGCCAGCAGCTCGTGGGAGGGGGCGGAAGAGACCCAGTACTTC.

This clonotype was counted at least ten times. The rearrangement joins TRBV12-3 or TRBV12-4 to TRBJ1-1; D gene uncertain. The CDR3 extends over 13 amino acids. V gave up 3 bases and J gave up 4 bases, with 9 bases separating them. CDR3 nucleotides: TGTGCCAGCAGTTTGGAGTCTGCCACTGAAGCTTTCTTT. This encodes CASSLESATEAFF.

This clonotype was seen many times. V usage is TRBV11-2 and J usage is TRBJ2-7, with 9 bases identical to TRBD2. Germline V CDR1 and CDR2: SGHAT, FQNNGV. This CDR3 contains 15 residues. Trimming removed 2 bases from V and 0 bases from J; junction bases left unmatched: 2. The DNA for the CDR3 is TGTGCCAGCAGCTTAATAGCGGGAGCCTCCTACGAGCAGTACTTC. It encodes CASSLIAGASYEQYF.

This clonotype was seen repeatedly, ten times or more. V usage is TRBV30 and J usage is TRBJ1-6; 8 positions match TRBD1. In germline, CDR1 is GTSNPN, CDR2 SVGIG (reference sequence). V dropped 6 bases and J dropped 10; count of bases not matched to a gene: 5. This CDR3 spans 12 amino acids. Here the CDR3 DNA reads TGTGCCTGCCAGGGGGCAGGGTCACCCCTCCACTTT. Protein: CACQGAGSPLHF.

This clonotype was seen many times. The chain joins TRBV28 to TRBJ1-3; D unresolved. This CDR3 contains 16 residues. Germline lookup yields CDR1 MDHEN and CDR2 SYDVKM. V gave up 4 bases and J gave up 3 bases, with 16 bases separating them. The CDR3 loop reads CASSSRGGLGGNTIYF. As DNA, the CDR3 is TGTGCCAGCAGTTCCCGCGGCGGGCTCGGTGGAAACACCATATATTTT.

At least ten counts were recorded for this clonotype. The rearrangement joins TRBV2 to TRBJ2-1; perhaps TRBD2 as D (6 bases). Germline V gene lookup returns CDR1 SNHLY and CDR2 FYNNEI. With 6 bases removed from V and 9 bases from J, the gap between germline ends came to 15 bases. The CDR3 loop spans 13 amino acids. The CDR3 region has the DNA TGTGCCAGCAGGAGGGGACTTCTCGGTGAGCAGTTCTTC. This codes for CASRRGLLGEQFF.

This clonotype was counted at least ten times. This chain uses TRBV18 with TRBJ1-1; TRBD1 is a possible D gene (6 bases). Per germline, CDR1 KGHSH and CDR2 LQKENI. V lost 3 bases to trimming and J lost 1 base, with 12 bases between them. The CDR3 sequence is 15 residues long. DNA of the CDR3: TGTGCCAGCTCACCGCGGAGGGACACGAACACTGAAGCTTTCTTT. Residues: CASSPRRDTNTEAFF.

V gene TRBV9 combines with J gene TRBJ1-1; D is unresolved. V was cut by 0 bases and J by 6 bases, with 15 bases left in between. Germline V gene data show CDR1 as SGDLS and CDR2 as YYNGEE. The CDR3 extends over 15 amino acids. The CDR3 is CASSVGAGAFAEAFF. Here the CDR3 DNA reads TGTGCCAGCAGCGTAGGGGCAGGCGCTTTCGCTGAAGCTTTCTTT.

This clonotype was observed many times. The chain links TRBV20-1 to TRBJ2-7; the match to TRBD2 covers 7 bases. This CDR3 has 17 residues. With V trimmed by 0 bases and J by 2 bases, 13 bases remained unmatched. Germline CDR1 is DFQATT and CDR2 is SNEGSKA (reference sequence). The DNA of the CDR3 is TGCAGTGCTAGAGATCCCGCGGCACTAGCGTATACCTACGAGCAGTACTTC. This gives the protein CSARDPAALAYTYEQYF.

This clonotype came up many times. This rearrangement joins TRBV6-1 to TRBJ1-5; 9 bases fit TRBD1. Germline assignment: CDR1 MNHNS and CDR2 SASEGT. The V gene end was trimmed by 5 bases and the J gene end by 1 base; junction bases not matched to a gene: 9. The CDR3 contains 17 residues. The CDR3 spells CASSPRTGVISNQPQHF. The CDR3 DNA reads TGTGCCAGCAGTCCGAGGACAGGGGTTATCAGCAATCAGCCCCAGCATTTT.

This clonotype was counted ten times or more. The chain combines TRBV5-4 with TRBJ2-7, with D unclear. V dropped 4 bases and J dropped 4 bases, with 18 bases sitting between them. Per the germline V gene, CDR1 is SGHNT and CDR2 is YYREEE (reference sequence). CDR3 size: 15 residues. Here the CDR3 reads CASSPLPRGPYEQYF. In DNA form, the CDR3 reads TGTGCCAGCAGCCCACTCCCGAGAGGACCGTACGAGCAGTACTTC.

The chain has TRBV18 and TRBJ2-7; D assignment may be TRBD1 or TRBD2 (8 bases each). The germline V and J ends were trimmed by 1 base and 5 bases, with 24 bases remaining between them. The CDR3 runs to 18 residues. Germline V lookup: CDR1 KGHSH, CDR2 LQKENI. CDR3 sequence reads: CASSPRIAGQVSRDEQYF. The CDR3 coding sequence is TGTGCCAGCTCACCACGAATAGCGGGACAGGTCTCTCGCGACGAGCAGTACTTC. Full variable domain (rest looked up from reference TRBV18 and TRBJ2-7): NAGVMQNPRHLVRRRGQEARLRCSPMKGHSHVYWYRQLPEEGLKFMVYLQKENIIDESGMPKERFSAEFPKEGPSILRIQQVVRGDSAAYFCASSPRIAGQVSRDEQYFGPGTRLTVT.

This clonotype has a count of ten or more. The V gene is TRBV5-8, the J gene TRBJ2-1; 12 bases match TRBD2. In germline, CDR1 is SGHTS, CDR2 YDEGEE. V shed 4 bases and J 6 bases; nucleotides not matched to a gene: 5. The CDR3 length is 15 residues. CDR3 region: CASSPRLAGVNEQFF. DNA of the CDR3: TGTGCCAGCAGCCCTAGACTAGCGGGAGTCAATGAGCAGTTCTTC.

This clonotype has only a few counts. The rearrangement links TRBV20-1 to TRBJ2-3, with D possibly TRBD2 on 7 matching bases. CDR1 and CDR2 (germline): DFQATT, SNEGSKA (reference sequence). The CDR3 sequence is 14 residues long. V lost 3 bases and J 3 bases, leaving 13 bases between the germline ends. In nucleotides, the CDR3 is TGCAGTGCTAGCCCCGGGGGGCGAACAGATACGCAGTATTTT. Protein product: CSASPGGRTDTQYF.

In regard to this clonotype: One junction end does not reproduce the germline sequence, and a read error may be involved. CDR3 loop: CVSRGTSANTGELFF. As DNA, the CDR3 is TGTGTCAGCAGGGGGACTTCAGCGAACACCGGGGAGCTGTTTTTT. The V gene is TRBV2, the J gene TRBJ2-2, with a possible D match to TRBD1 (7 bases). CDR1 is SNHLY, CDR2 FYNNEI, per germline. The CDR3 sequence is 15 residues long.

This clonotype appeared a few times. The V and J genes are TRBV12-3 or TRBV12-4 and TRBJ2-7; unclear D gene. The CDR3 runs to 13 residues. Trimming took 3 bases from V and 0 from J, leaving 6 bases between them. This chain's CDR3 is CASSFQSSYEQYF. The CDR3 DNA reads TGTGCCAGCAGTTTTCAGAGCTCCTACGAGCAGTACTTC.

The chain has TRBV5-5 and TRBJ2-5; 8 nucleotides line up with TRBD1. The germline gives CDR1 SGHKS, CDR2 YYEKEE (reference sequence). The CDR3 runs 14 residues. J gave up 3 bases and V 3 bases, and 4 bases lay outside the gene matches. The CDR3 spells CASSSMTGEETQYF. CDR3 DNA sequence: TGTGCCAGCAGCTCCATGACAGGGGAAGAGACCCAGTACTTC.

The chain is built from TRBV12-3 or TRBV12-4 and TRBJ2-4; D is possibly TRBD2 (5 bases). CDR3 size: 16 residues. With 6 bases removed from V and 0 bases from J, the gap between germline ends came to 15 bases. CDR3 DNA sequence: TGTGCCAGCAGCCTTCACCACGGGGTAGCCAAAAACATTCAGTACTTC. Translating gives CASSLHHGVAKNIQYF.

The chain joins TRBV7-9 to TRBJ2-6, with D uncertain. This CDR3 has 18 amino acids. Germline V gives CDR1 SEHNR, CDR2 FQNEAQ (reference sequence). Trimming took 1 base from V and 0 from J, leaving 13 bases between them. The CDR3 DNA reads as TGTGCCAGCAGCTTAGTCCCCAACAGCAACTCTGGGGCCAACGTCCTGACTTTC. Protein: CASSLVPNSNSGANVLTF.

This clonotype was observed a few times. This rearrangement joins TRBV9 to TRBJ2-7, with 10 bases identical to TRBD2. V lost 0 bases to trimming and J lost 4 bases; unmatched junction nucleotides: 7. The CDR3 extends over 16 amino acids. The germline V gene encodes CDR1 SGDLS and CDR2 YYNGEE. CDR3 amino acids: CASSVGLAGGPYEQYF. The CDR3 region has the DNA TGTGCCAGCAGCGTAGGTTTAGCGGGAGGCCCTTACGAGCAGTACTTC.

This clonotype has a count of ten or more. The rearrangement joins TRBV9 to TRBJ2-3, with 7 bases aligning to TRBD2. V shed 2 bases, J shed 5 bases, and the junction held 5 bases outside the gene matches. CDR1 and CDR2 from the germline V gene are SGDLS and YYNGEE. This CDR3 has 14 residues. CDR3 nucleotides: TGTGCCAGCAGCGTTACGGGAGGAATAGATACGCAGTATTTT. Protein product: CASSVTGGIDTQYF.

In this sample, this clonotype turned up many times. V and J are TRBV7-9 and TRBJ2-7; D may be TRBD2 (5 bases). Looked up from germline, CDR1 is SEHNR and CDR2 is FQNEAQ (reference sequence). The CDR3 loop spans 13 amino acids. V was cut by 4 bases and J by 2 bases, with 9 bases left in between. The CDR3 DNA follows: TGTGCCAGCAGCTCGGGAACTCCCTACGAGCAGTACTTC. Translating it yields CASSSGTPYEQYF. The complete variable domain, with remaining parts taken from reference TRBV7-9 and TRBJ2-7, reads DTGVSQNPRHKITKRGQNVTFRCDPISEHNRLYWYRQTLGQGPEFLTYFQNEAQLEKSRLLSDRFSAERPKGSFSTLEIQRTEQGDSAMYLCASSSGTPYEQYFGPGTRLTVT.

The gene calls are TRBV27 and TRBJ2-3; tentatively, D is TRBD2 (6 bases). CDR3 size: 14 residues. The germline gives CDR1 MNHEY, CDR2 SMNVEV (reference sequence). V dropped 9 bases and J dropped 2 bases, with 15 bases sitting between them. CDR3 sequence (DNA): TGTGCCAGGAGTGGGCAGCGGGCCACAGATACGCAGTATTTT. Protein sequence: CARSGQRATDTQYF.

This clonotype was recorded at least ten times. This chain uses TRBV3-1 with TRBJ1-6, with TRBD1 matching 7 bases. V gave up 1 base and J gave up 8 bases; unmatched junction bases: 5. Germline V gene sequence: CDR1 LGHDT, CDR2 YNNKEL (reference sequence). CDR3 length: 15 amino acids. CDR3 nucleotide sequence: TGTGCCAGCAGCCAAGGGACAGGAACAGATTCACCCCTCCACTTT. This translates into CASSQGTGTDSPLHF. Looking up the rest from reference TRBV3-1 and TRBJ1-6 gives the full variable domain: DTAVSQTPKYLVTQMGNDKSIKCEQNLGHDTMYWYKQDSKKFLKIMFSYNNKELIINETVPNRFSPKSPDKAHLNLHINSLELGDSAVYFCASSQGTGTDSPLHFGNGTRLTVT.

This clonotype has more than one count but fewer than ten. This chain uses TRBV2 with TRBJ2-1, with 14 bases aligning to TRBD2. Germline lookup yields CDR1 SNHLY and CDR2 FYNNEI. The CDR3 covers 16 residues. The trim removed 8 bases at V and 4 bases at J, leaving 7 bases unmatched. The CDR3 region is CASFAGLAGAYNEQFF. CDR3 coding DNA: TGTGCCAGCTTCGCGGGACTAGCGGGAGCTTACAATGAGCAGTTCTTC.